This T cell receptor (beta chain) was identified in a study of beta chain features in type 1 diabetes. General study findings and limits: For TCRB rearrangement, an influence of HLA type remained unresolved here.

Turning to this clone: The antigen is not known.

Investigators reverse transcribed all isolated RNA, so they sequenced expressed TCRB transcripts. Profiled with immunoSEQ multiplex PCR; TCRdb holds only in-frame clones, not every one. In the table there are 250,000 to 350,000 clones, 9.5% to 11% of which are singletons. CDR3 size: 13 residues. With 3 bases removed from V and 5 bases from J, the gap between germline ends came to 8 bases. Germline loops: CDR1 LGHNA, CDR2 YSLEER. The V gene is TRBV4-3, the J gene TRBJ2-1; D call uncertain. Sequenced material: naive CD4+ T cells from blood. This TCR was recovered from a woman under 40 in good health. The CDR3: CASSQPLNNEQFF. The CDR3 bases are TGCGCCAGCAGCCAGCCCCTAAACAATGAGCAGTTCTTC.